This T cell receptor (beta chain) was retrieved from a study of OX40 agonist ivuxolimab in advanced cancers. The wider study: At 0.01 to 10 mg/kg, ivuxolimab was administered intravenously to patients every 2 weeks. Aged roughly 20 to 85 with a mean of about 63 years, they were 82.7% male.

Broader study findings: Normalized T-cell clonal expansion was also low in some nonresponders.

Measured with immunoSEQ multiplex PCR; TCRdb has only the in-frame clones, and not every one. Among fewer than 40,000 clones listed, around nine tenths were seen once. As to this clone: Its antigen is still unknown.

Germline V lookup: CDR1 SEHNR, CDR2 FQNEAQ (reference sequence). The CDR3 length is 14 residues. V dropped 1 base and J dropped 1 base, with 4 bases sitting between them. The TCR was taken from an adult with an advanced solid tumor such as melanoma, head and neck, liver or kidney cancer. The sequencing used CD4+ or CD8+ T cells sorted from blood, collected in a trial of the OX40 agonist ivuxolimab. The chain uses TRBV7-9 and TRBJ1-4; D gene uncertain. The CDR3 sequence is CASSLGGTNEKLFF. DNA of the CDR3: TGTGCCAGCAGCTTAGGGGGAACTAATGAAAAACTGTTTTTT.